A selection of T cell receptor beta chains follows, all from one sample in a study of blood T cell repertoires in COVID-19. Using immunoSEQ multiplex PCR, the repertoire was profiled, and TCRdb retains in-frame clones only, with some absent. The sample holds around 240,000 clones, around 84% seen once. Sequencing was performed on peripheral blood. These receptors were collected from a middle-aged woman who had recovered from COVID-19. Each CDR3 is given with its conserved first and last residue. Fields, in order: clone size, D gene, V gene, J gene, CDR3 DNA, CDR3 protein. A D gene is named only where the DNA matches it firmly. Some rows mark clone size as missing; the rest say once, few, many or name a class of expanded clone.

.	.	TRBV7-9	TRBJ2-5	TGTGCCAGCAGCCCGGCCAGCGGAGTTAAGACCCAGTACTTC	CASSPASGVKTQYF
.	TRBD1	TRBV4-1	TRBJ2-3	TGCGCCAGCAGCCAAGGGACAGGGGACGCAGATACGCAGTATTTT	CASSQGTGDADTQYF
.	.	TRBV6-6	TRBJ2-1	TGTGCCAGCAGTGACGGGGTAGACTCCTACAATGAGCAGTTCTTC	CASSDGVDSYNEQFF
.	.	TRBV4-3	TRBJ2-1	TGCGCCAGCAGCCAAGCCCTCCTTCTAACCCTTTACAATGAGCAGTTCTTC	CASSQALLLTLYNEQFF
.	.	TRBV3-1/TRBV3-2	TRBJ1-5	TGTGCCAGCAGCCAAGAGGGGGCAGGGCAGCCCCAGCATTTT	CASSQEGAGQPQHF
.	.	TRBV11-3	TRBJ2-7	TGTGCCAGCAGCTCGAACAGGGGAGGCGAGCAGTACTTC	CASSSNRGGEQYF
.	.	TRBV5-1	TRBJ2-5	TGCGCCAGCAGCTTCGGACAGACCCAAGAGACCCAGTACTTC	CASSFGQTQETQYF
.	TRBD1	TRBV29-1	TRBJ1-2	TGCAGCGTTGAGCAGGGGGTCTACTATGGCTACACCTTC	CSVEQGVYYGYTF
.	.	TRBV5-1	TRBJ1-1	TGCGCCAGCAGCTTACAGGGTAGTAAGGCTGAAGCTTTCTTT	CASSLQGSKAEAFF
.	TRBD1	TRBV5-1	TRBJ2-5	TGCGCCAGCAGCTTTACAGGGGGGGAGACCCAGTACTTC	CASSFTGGETQYF
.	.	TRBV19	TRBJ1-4	TGTGCCTCCCGGACAGTACTTAATGAAAAACTGTTTTTT	CASRTVLNEKLFF
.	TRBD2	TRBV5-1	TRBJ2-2	TGCGCCAGCAGCTTAGGGCTAGCGGGGGCCACCGGGGAGCTGTTTTTT	CASSLGLAGATGELFF
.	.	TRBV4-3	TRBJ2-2	TGCGCCAGCAGCCAAGGAGGCAGGGCCGAGACCGGGGAGCTGTTTTTT	CASSQGGRAETGELFF
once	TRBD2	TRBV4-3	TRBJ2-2	TGCGCCAGCAGCCCGGGACTAGCGGGGAACACCGGGGAGCTGTTTTTT	CASSPGLAGNTGELFF
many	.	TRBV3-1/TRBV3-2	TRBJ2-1	TGTGCCAGCAGTCCCAGCGGAAATGAGCAGTTCTTC	CASSPSGNEQFF
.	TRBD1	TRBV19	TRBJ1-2	TGTGCCAGTAGTATGACCGGGACAGCTGGACAAAACTATGGCTACACCTTC	CASSMTGTAGQNYGYTF
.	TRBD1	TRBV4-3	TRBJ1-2	TGCGCCAGCAGCCAAGATCGTGGGACAGTGTATGGCTACACCTTC	CASSQDRGTVYGYTF
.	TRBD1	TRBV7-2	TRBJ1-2	TGTGCCAGCAGCTTTCTACAGGGGGCACGGGGCTACACCTTC	CASSFLQGARGYTF
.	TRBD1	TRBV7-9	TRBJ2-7	TGTGCCAGCAGCTTCTCCGGGACAGGGGGCGACGAGCAGTACTTC	CASSFSGTGGDEQYF
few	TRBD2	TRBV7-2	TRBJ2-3	TGTGCCAGCAGCCTGGGACCCCCTAGCGGGGTACTCACAGATACGCAGTATTTT	CASSLGPPSGVLTDTQYF
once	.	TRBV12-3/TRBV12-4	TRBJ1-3	TGTGCCAGCAGCACGACACTCCGGAACACCATATATTTT	CASSTTLRNTIYF
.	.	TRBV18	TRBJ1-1	TGTGCCAGCTCACCACTACAGGAAGTGTCGGTTGAAGCTTTCTTT	CASSPLQEVSVEAFF
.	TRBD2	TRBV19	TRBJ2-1	TGTGCCAGTAGTCCCCTTGCGGGGGGGCTTCGGGTTGAGCAGTTCTTC	CASSPLAGGLRVEQFF
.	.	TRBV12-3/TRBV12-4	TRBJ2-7	TGTGCCAGCAGTTCGGAGCCTTACGAGCAGTACTTC	CASSSEPYEQYF
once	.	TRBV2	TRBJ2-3	TGTGCCAGCCCGGACTCACCTAGCACAGATACGCAGTATTTT	CASPDSPSTDTQYF
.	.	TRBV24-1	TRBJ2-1	TGTGCCACCAGTGATCCCCCCTTGAGGCGGGGCTTCCACAATGAGCAGTTCTTC	CATSDPPLRRGFHNEQFF
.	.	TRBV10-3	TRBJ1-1	TGTGCCACCCTCAGGGGAGAAAACACTGAAGCTTTCTTT	CATLRGENTEAFF
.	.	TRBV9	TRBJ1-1	TGTGCCAGCAGCGGGGTTGGGGGGAGCACTGAAGCTTTCTTT	CASSGVGGSTEAFF
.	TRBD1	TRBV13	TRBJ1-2	TGTGCCAGCAGCGCCGGGACAGGGTTGTTTTTTGGCTACACCTTC	CASSAGTGLFFGYTF